This T cell receptor beta chain came from a study of hypomethylating agent response in myelodysplastic syndrome. As for this clone: Antigen: not known. Germline and junction disagree at one end, which may indicate a read error.

Findings of the study overall: Healthy controls were not age-matched to MDS patients, possibly affecting comparisons.

Germline loops: CDR1 MNHEY, CDR2 SMNVEV (reference sequence). The CDR3 is 13 residues long. Assay used: immunoSEQ multiplex PCR; TCRdb lists only in-frame clones, some missing. Among approximately 4,500 clones listed, 75% to 90% were seen once. The sample was bone marrow, taken before or after starting hypomethylating agent treatment for myelodysplastic syndrome (not recorded which). V usage is TRBV27 and J usage is TRBJ1-6; possibly TRBD1 for D (6 bases). The clonotype originates from a human donor with myelodysplastic syndrome. CDR3 region: CASSSTRGETFDF. As DNA, the CDR3 is TGTGCCAGCAGCTCGACAAGGGGGGAGACGTTCGACTTT.